The rows below give T cell receptor beta chains drawn from one sample of a study of CD8 T cells in Susac syndrome. TCRdb re-analysed the immunoSEQ multiplex PCR reads in MiXCR, keeping a single row per CDR3 protein. Here the sample spans some 50,000 distinct CDR3 sequences, 85% to 95% being singletons. Sequencing used CD8+ T cells from PBMCs. These receptors all come from a human donor with Susac syndrome. The CDR3 runs from the conserved cysteine through the conserved F or W. A D gene is named only where the DNA matches it firmly. Expanded clones get a size class; other rows say once, few or many, or leave the size out.

j_call: TRBJ2-7; clone_size: .; v_call: TRBV6-2/TRBV6-3; d_call: .; cdr3_nt: TGTGCCAGCAGCTATACAGGGTCGGCCTCCGACGAGCAGTACTTC; cdr3_aa: CASSYTGSASDEQYF
j_call: TRBJ2-1; clone_size: .; v_call: TRBV20-1; d_call: TRBD2; cdr3_nt: TGCAGTGCCCGGGGACTAGCGGGGGGGCCAGTTGAGCAGTTCTTC; cdr3_aa: CSARGLAGGPVEQFF
j_call: TRBJ1-2; clone_size: .; v_call: TRBV9; d_call: .; cdr3_nt: TGTGCCAGCAGCGTAGAAGCAGGGGAGCATGGCTACACCTTC; cdr3_aa: CASSVEAGEHGYTF
j_call: TRBJ2-5; clone_size: .; v_call: TRBV5-1; d_call: .; cdr3_nt: TGCGCCAGCAGCTTGTTACCAGATCGAGAGACCCAGTACTTC; cdr3_aa: CASSLLPDRETQYF
j_call: TRBJ1-2; clone_size: .; v_call: TRBV19; d_call: .; cdr3_nt: TGTGCCAGTAGTATAGATCAGTACGGCTACACCTTC; cdr3_aa: CASSIDQYGYTF
j_call: TRBJ2-1; clone_size: once; v_call: TRBV9; d_call: .; cdr3_nt: TGTGCCAGCAGCGTAGAGTACCCAGACAATGAGCAGTTCTTC; cdr3_aa: CASSVEYPDNEQFF
j_call: TRBJ1-2; clone_size: .; v_call: TRBV19; d_call: .; cdr3_nt: TGTGCCAGTAGTATGGGGACACGCTATGGCTACACCTTC; cdr3_aa: CASSMGTRYGYTF
j_call: TRBJ2-3; clone_size: .; v_call: TRBV7-8; d_call: .; cdr3_nt: TGTGCCAGCACCCTACCCGGGACGAACACAGATACGCAGTATTTT; cdr3_aa: CASTLPGTNTDTQYF
j_call: TRBJ1-1; clone_size: .; v_call: TRBV20-1; d_call: .; cdr3_nt: TGCAGTGCTAGGTCAGATCTCAACACTGAAGCTTTCTTT; cdr3_aa: CSARSDLNTEAFF
j_call: TRBJ2-7; clone_size: few; v_call: TRBV19; d_call: TRBD2; cdr3_nt: TGTGCCAGTAGTAGCGGGAGCTCCTACGAGCAGTACTTC; cdr3_aa: CASSSGSSYEQYF
j_call: TRBJ2-7; clone_size: .; v_call: TRBV20-1; d_call: TRBD1; cdr3_nt: TGCAGTGCTAGGGGACAGGGGCTCTACGAGCAGTACTTC; cdr3_aa: CSARGQGLYEQYF
j_call: TRBJ2-1; clone_size: few; v_call: TRBV4-3; d_call: .; cdr3_nt: TGCGCCAGCAGCCAAGCGAGATATTCGGGGAATGAGCAGTTCTTC; cdr3_aa: CASSQARYSGNEQFF
j_call: TRBJ2-1; clone_size: .; v_call: TRBV29-1; d_call: TRBD1; cdr3_nt: TGCAGCGGGAACGACAGGGGGGCTAGGGAGCAGTTCTTC; cdr3_aa: CSGNDRGAREQFF
j_call: TRBJ1-5; clone_size: .; v_call: TRBV28; d_call: .; cdr3_nt: TGTGCCAGCGTGTTCAGGATGTTTCAGCCCCAGCATTTT; cdr3_aa: CASVFRMFQPQHF
j_call: TRBJ1-3; clone_size: .; v_call: TRBV4-1; d_call: .; cdr3_nt: TGCGCCAGCAGCCAAGTTGGCGGAAACACCATATATTTT; cdr3_aa: CASSQVGGNTIYF
j_call: TRBJ2-5; clone_size: .; v_call: TRBV12-3/TRBV12-4; d_call: .; cdr3_nt: TGTGCCAGCAGTTTTGTCAGCCGTGAGACCCAGTACTTC; cdr3_aa: CASSFVSRETQYF
j_call: TRBJ2-7; clone_size: .; v_call: TRBV20-1; d_call: .; cdr3_nt: TGCAGTGCTAGAGAATCTCTCACCTACGAGCAGTACTTC; cdr3_aa: CSARESLTYEQYF
j_call: TRBJ1-2; clone_size: .; v_call: TRBV12-5; d_call: TRBD1; cdr3_nt: TGTGCTAGTGGCCTGGGACAGCTCTATGGCTACACCTTC; cdr3_aa: CASGLGQLYGYTF
j_call: TRBJ1-5; clone_size: .; v_call: TRBV7-9; d_call: TRBD1; cdr3_nt: TGTGCCAGCAGCTTGGGTGAAGGGGACAGCAGCAATCAGCCCCAGCATTTT; cdr3_aa: CASSLGEGDSSNQPQHF
j_call: TRBJ2-7; clone_size: .; v_call: TRBV19; d_call: .; cdr3_nt: TGTGCCAGTAGTATTTCAGGACATGCCTACGAGCAGTACTTC; cdr3_aa: CASSISGHAYEQYF
j_call: TRBJ2-5; clone_size: .; v_call: TRBV6-6; d_call: TRBD1; cdr3_nt: TGTGCCAGCAGTTACTCAGGGACAGGGGGCAAGGAGACCCAGTACTTC; cdr3_aa: CASSYSGTGGKETQYF
j_call: TRBJ2-1; clone_size: .; v_call: TRBV12-5; d_call: .; cdr3_nt: TGTGCTAGTGGTCCCGGACCGCAGGCCTACAATGAGCAGTTCTTC; cdr3_aa: CASGPGPQAYNEQFF
j_call: TRBJ1-2; clone_size: .; v_call: TRBV9; d_call: .; cdr3_nt: TGTGCCAGCAGCGGAGGGTCCTATGGCTACACCTTC; cdr3_aa: CASSGGSYGYTF
j_call: TRBJ2-3; clone_size: .; v_call: TRBV28; d_call: .; cdr3_nt: TGTGCCAGCAGTTTATCGCCCGGAAGAGATACGCAGTATTTT; cdr3_aa: CASSLSPGRDTQYF
j_call: TRBJ2-5; clone_size: .; v_call: TRBV15; d_call: TRBD1; cdr3_nt: TGTGCCACCAGCAGAGAGCGGACAGGGGGAGAGACCCAGTACTTC; cdr3_aa: CATSRERTGGETQYF
j_call: TRBJ2-3; clone_size: .; v_call: TRBV6-6; d_call: TRBD2; cdr3_nt: TGTGCCAGCAGCCCGACTAGCGGTACAGATACGCAGTATTTT; cdr3_aa: CASSPTSGTDTQYF
j_call: TRBJ2-1; clone_size: .; v_call: TRBV5-4; d_call: .; cdr3_nt: TGTGCCAGCAGCTTGGGACAGCACAATGAGCAGTTCTTC; cdr3_aa: CASSLGQHNEQFF
j_call: TRBJ1-2; clone_size: .; v_call: TRBV6-1; d_call: TRBD1; cdr3_nt: TGTGCCAGCAGAGATTCCGGACAGGGGATCTATGGCTACACCTTC; cdr3_aa: CASRDSGQGIYGYTF
j_call: TRBJ1-1; clone_size: .; v_call: TRBV30; d_call: .; cdr3_nt: TGTGCCTGGAGTGTCTTAGCTACTCCCAGCACTGAAGCTTTCTTT; cdr3_aa: CAWSVLATPSTEAFF